One and the same sample provided the 7 T cell receptor beta chains below, sequenced in a study of brain T cells in children with intractable seizures. Here immunoSEQ multiplex PCR was the method, and the copy in TCRdb shows in-frame clones only, minus some. This sample carries roughly 120,000 clones, 94% of them seen once, and the ten largest clones take 3.8%. This specimen consisted of peripheral blood, obtained at surgery. The source is a boy younger than two with hemimegalencephaly and intractable seizures.

The chain carries TRBV6-1 and TRBJ2-7; no definite D call. CDR1 is MNHNS, CDR2 SASEGT, per germline. The CDR3 runs 13 residues. V dropped 3 bases and J dropped 8 bases, with 14 bases sitting between them. In nucleotides, the CDR3 is TGTGCCAGCAGTGACGGGCCCCTACTTAAGCAGTACTTC. Its translation is CASSDGPLLKQYF.

The V call is TRBV4-1, the J call TRBJ2-2, with D tentatively TRBD1 (5 bases). CDR1 MGHRA and CDR2 YSYEKL come from the germline V gene. The V and J ends lost 1 base and 6 bases respectively, with 9 bases between them. The CDR3 sequence is 14 residues long. CDR3 region: CASSQVQGAGELFF. For the CDR3, the DNA is TGCGCCAGCAGCCAAGTCCAGGGTGCCGGGGAGCTGTTTTTT.

This chain joins TRBV28 and TRBJ2-1; D is perhaps TRBD2 (6 bases). The V and J ends lost 5 bases and 14 bases respectively, with 16 bases between them. CDR1 MDHEN and CDR2 SYDVKM come from the germline V gene. CDR3 length equals 12 residues. In DNA, the CDR3 is TGTGCCAGCAGTCCCGGAAGACTAGGAAAGTTCTTC. Translated: CASSPGRLGKFF.

The chain recombines TRBV11-3 with TRBJ1-1; a weak D match, TRBD1 (5 bases). The V gene lost 5 bases and the J gene lost 11 bases, with 18 bases spanning the gap. Germline-derived CDR1 and CDR2 are SGHNT and YENEEA. The CDR3 runs to 13 residues. CDR3 in amino acids: CASSQAGGLGAFF. CDR3 nucleotides: TGTGCCAGCAGCCAAGCCGGGGGTCTTGGGGCTTTCTTT.

The CDR3 spells CASSGGQGDYGYTF. In nucleotides, the CDR3 is TGCGCCAGCAGCGGAGGACAAGGCGACTATGGCTACACCTTC. V is TRBV5-1 and J is TRBJ1-2, with D perhaps matching TRBD1 (5 bases). Germline CDR1 reads SGHRS; CDR2 reads YFSETQ. V dropped 4 bases and J dropped 3 bases, with 13 bases sitting between them. CDR3 length: 14 residues. Complete variable domain (other parts from reference TRBV5-1 and TRBJ1-2): KAGVTQTPRYLIKTRGQQVTLSCSPISGHRSVSWYQQTPGQGLQFLFEYFSETQRNKGNFPGRFSGRQFSNSRSEMNVSTLELGDSALYLCASSGGQGDYGYTFGSGTRLTVV.

This clone has only one observation. The chain is built from TRBV25-1 and TRBJ2-6; D is ambiguous. V was cut by 5 bases and J by 0 bases, with 11 bases left in between. The CDR3 extends over 16 amino acids. Per the germline V gene, CDR1 is MGHDK and CDR2 is SYGVNS. DNA for the CDR3: TGTGCCAGCAGTCACCACATCTGCTCTGGGGCCAACGTCCTGACTTTC. Translating gives CASSHHICSGANVLTF. Drawing the rest from reference TRBV25-1 and TRBJ2-6, the complete variable domain is EADIYQTPRYLVIGTGKKITLECSQTMGHDKMYWYQQDPGMELHLIHYSYGVNSTEKGDLSSESTVSRIRTEHFPLTLESARPSHTSQYLCASSHHICSGANVLTFGAGSRLTVL.

The rearrangement uses TRBV7-8 and TRBJ1-6; 8 bases fit TRBD1. The J segment lost 4 bases and the V segment lost 7 bases, leaving 6 bases of the junction unmatched. In germline, CDR1 is SGHVS, CDR2 FQNEAQ. This CDR3 is built from 15 residues. CDR3 region: CASTEGQAYNSPLHF. DNA for the CDR3: TGTGCCAGCACCGAGGGACAGGCATATAATTCACCCCTCCACTTT.